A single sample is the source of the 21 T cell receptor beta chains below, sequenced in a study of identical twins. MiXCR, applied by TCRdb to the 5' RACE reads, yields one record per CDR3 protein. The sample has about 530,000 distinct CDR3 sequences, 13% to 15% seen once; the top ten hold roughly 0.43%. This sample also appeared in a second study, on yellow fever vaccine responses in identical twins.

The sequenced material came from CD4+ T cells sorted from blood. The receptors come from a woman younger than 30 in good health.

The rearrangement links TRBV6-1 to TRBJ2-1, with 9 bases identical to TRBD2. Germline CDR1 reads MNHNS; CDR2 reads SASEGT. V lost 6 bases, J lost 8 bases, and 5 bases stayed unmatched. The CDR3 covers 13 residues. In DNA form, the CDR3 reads TGTGCCAGCAGCAGAGCGGGAGGCCATGAGCAGTTCTTC. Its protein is CASSRAGGHEQFF.

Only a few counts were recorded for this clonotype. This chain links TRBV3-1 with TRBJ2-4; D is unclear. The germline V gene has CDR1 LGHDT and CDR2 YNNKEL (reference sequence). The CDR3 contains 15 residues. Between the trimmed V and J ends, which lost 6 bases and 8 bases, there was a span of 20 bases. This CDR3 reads CASSAKEHSRDIQYF. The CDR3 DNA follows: TGTGCCAGCAGTGCGAAAGAGCACTCCCGGGACATTCAGTACTTC.

CDR3 DNA sequence: TGCGCCAGCAGCACCTACCTGGACCGAGACACCGGGGAGCTGTTTTTT. Protein product: CASSTYLDRDTGELFF. The chain employs TRBV5-1 and TRBJ2-2; D is uncertain. This CDR3 has 16 residues. CDR1 and CDR2 (germline): SGHRS, YFSETQ. Trimming left V 4 bases short and J 3 bases short, with 16 bases between.

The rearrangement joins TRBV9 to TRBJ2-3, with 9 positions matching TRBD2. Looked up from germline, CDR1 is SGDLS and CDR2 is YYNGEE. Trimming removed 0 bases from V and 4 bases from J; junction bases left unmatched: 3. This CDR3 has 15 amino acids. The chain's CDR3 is CASSVGGLAADTQYF. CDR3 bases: TGTGCCAGCAGCGTAGGGGGACTAGCAGCAGATACGCAGTATTTT. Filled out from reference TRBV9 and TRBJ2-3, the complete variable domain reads DSGVTQTPKHLITATGQRVTLRCSPRSGDLSVYWYQQSLDQGLQFLIQYYNGEERAKGNILERFSAQQFPDLHSELNLSSLELGDSALYFCASSVGGLAADTQYFGPGTRLTVL.

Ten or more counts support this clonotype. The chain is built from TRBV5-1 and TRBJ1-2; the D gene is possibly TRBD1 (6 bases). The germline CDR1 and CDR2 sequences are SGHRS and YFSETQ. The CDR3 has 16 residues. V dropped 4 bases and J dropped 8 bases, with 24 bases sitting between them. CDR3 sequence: CASSPTGTRGSAGYTF. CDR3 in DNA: TGCGCCAGCAGCCCCACCGGGACACGAGGTTCCGCCGGCTACACCTTC.

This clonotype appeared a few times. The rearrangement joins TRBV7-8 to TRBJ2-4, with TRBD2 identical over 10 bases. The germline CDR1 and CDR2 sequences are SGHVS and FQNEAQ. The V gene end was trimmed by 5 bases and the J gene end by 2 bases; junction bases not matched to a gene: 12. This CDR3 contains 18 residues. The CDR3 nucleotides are TGTGCCAGCAGCCCCCACGAGCGGGAGGGTTGGTCCAAAAACATTCAGTACTTC. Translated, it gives CASSPHEREGWSKNIQYF.

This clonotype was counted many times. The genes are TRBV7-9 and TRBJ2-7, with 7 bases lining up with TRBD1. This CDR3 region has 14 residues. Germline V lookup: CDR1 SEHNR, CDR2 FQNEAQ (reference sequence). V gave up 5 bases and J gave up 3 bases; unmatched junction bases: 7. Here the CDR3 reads CASSPRDRNYEQYF. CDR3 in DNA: TGTGCCAGCAGCCCAAGGGACAGAAACTACGAGCAGTACTTC.

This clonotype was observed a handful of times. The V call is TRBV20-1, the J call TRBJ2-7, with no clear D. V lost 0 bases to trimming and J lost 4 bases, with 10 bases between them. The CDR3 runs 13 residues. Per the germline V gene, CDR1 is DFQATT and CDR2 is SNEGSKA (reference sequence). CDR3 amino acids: CSARDVRRYEQYV. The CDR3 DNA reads TGCAGTGCTAGAGATGTGCGGAGATACGAGCAGTACGTC.

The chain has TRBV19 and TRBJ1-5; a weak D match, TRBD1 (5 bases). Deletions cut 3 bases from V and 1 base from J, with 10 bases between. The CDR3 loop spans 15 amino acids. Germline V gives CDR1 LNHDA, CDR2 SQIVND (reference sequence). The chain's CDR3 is CASSIRDGSNQPQHF. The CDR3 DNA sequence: TGTGCCAGTAGTATCAGGGACGGAAGCAATCAGCCCCAGCATTTT.

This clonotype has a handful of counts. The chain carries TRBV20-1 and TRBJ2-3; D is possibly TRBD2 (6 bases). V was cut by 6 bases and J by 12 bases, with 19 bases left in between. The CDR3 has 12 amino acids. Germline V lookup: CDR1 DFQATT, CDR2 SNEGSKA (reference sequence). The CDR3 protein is CSARGSGLLQYF. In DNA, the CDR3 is TGCAGTGCCCGGGGCTCGGGACTCCTACAGTATTTT.

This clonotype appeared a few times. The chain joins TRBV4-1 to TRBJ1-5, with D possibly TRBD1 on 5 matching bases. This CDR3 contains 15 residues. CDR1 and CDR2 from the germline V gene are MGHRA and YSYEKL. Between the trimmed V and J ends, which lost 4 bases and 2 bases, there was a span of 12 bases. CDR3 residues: CASSREGVGNQPQHF. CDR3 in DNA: TGCGCCAGCAGCCGTGAAGGGGTGGGCAATCAGCCCCAGCATTTT.

CDR3 coding DNA: TGTGCCAGCAGTTACCAACCAGGGGGGGGCTATGGCTACACCTTC. It translates to CASSYQPGGGYGYTF. The chain employs TRBV6-5 and TRBJ1-2; 7 nucleotides agree with TRBD1. This CDR3 region has 15 residues. Trimming at V came to 2 bases and at J to 4 bases, leaving 7 bases not matched to a gene. Germline assignment: CDR1 MNHEY and CDR2 SVGAGI.

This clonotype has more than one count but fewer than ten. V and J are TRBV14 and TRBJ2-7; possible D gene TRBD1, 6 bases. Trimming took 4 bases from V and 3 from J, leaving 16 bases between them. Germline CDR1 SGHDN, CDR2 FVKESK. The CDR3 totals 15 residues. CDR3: CASSRGRGVGYEQYF. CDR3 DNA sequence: TGTGCCAGCAGCCGGGGCAGGGGAGTAGGCTACGAGCAGTACTTC.

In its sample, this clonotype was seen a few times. The CDR3 nucleotides read TGTGCCAGCAGTCCTGGGACAGGGGGTATCACCGGGGAGCTGTTTTTT. This gives the protein CASSPGTGGITGELFF. V and J are TRBV12-3 or TRBV12-4 and TRBJ2-2, with TRBD1 matching 11 bases. The CDR3 loop spans 16 amino acids. The V gene end was trimmed by 5 bases and the J gene end by 4 bases; junction bases not matched to a gene: 6.

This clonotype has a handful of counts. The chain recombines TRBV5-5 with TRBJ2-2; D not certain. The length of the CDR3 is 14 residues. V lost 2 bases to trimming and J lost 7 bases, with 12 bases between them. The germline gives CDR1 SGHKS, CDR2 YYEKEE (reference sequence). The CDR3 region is CASSFGLDGGELFF. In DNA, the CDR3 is TGTGCCAGCAGCTTCGGGCTAGATGGCGGGGAGCTGTTTTTT.

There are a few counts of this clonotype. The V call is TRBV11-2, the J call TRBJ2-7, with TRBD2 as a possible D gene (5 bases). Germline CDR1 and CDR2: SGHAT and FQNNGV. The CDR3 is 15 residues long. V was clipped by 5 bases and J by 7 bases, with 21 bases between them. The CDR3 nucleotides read TGTGCCAGCAGCCTTATGTTCACCGGGATGGGGGAGCAGTACTTC. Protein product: CASSLMFTGMGEQYF.

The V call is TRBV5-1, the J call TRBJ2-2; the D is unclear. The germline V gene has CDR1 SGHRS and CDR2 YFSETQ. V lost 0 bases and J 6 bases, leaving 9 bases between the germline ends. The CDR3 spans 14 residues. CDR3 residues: CASSLVGYPGELFF. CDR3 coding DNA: TGCGCCAGCAGCTTGGTTGGGTATCCCGGGGAGCTGTTTTTT.

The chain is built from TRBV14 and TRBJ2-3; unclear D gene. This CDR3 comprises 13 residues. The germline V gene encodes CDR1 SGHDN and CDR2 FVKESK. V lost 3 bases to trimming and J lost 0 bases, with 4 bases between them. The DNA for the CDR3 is TGTGCCAGCAGCCAGATCAGCACAGATACGCAGTATTTT. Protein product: CASSQISTDTQYF.

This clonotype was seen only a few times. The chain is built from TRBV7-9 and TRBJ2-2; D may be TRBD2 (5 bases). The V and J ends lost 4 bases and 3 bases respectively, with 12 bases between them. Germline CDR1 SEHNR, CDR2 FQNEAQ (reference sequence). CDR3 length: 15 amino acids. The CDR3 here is CASSSERAYTGELFF. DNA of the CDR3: TGTGCCAGCAGCTCGGAGAGGGCATACACCGGGGAGCTGTTTTTT.

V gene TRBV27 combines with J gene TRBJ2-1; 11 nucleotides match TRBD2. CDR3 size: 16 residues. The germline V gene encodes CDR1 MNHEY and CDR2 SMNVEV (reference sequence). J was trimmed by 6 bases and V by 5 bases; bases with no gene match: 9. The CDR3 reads CASSPLAGEGANEQFF. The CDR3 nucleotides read TGTGCCAGCAGTCCACTAGCGGGAGAAGGGGCCAATGAGCAGTTCTTC.

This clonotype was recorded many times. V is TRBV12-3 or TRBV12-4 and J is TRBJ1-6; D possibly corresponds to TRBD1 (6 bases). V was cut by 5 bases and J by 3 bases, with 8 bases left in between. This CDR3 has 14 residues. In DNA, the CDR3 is TGTGCCAGCAGTCCGGACAGCTATAATTCACCCCTCCACTTT. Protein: CASSPDSYNSPLHF.